The TCR beta chain under discussion was sequenced for a study of blood T cell repertoires in COVID-19 (dated by TCRdb to the early 2020s). Background for the entire study: Collaborator samples came from the United States, Italy and Spain and covered acute and convalescent phases of COVID-19. Samples were obtained from the ongoing ImmuneRACE study (first 160 participants) and from 1,000 to 1,500 subjects provided by 6 global collaborators. Deeply sampled blood TCRbeta repertoires from subjects exposed to, actively infected with, or recovered from COVID-19 were included in the dataset. Where available, HLA class I and class II types were taken from metadata supplied by the sample provider and were not determined by assay-based typing. The material from the prospective study consisted of cDNA or gDNA derived from T cells, B-cell-depleted T cells, or PBMCs. A de-identified subject ID, COVID-19 status, age in years and sex were almost always included in the sample metadata. A freely available public database, intended as a resource for researchers studying the immune response to SARS-CoV-2, is where the repertoires were released.

Including the terminal cysteine and phenylalanine, the CDR3 comprises 12 residues. Only the CDR3 DNA stays, 36 bases, in frame from base 1. For CDR1 and CDR2, the germline V gene lists SGDLS and YYNGEE. Cut back by 4 bases and 3 bases, the V and J ends lie 7 bases apart. On the study overall, not on this receptor specifically: The amount of clinical and demographic metadata varied by source and participant and was provided uncurated.

Remarks on this clone: Its cognate antigen has yet to be identified. Base qualities are missing; no much larger clone stands one base away.

TCRbeta CDR3 regions were amplified from genomic DNA using the immunoSEQ Assay, a bias-controlled multiplex PCR. Concerning the study's data processing: Within the assay, amplification of reference gene primers was used to estimate how many nucleated cells each sample contained. To quantify the absolute abundance of each unique TCRbeta CDR3 rearrangement, sequence reads were collapsed and filtered. For each sample, productive Simpson clonality was calculated by taking the square root of Simpson's diversity index across productive rearrangements. What TCRdb holds here is the immuneACCESS table cut down to in-frame rearrangements. Part of the clones is not present; checked against another copy, under half of the missing clones reflect an unresolved V gene, and the others are unexplained. The V and J calls and clone size come from that table; D and trimming were worked out from the DNA. The sample yields under 250,000 clones; roughly 90% were counted once. Jointly, the top ten make up roughly a sixth of the sample.

In Seattle, one collaborating source enrolled patients while the infection was active and tracked those patients longitudinally over the course of disease. Each collaborating institution followed its own protocols to collect whole blood in K2EDTA tubes. Collaborator samples were shipped for TCRbeta analysis as frozen whole blood, isolated PBMCs, or DNA extracted from either sample type. The chain is made from TRBV9 and TRBJ1-2; TRBD1 is perhaps the D gene, given 5 matching bases. This clonotype originated in a man between 45 and 60 years old with COVID-19, enrolled during active disease. Sequencing input: peripheral blood. The nucleotide sequence is TGTGCCAGCAGCCAGGGTGACTATGGCTACACCTTC. The encoded protein is CASSQGDYGYTF.